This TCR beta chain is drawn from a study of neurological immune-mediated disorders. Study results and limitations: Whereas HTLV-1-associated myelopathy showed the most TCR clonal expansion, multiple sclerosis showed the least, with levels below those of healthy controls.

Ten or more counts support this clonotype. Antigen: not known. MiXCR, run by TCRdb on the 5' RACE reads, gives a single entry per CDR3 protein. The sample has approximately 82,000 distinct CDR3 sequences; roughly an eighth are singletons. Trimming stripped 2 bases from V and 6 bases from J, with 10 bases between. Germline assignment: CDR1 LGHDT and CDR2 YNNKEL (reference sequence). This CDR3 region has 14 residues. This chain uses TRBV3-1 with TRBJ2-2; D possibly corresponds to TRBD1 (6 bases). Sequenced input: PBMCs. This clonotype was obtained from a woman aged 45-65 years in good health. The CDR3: CASSQRQVAGELFF. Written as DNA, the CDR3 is TGTGCCAGCAGCCAAAGACAGGTTGCCGGGGAGCTGTTTTTT.